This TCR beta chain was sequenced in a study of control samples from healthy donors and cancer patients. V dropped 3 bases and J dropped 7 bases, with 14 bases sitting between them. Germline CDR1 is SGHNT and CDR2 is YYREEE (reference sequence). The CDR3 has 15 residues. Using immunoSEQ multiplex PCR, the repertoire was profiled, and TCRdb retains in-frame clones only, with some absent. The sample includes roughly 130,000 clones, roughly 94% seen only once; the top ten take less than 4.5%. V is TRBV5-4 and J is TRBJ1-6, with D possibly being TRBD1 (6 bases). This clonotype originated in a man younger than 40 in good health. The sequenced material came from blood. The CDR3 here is CASSSAGVGNSPLHF. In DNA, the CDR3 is TGTGCCAGCAGCTCCGCAGGGGTAGGAAATTCACCCCTCCACTTT. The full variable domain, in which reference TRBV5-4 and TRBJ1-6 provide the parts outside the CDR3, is ETGVTQSPTHLIKTRGQQVTLRCSSQSGHNTVSWYQQALGQGPQFIFQYYREEENGRGNFPPRFSGLQFPNYSSELNVNALELDDSALYLCASSSAGVGNSPLHFGNGTRLTVT.